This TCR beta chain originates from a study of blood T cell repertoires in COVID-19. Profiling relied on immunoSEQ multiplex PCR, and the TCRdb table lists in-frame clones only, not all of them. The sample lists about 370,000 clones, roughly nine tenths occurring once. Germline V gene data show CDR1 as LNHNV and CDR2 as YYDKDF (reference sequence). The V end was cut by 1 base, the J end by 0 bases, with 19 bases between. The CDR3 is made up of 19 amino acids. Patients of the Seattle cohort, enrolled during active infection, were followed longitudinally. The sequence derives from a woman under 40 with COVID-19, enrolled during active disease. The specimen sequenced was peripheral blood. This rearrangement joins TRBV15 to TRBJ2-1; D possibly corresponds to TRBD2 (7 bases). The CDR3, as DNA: TGTGCCACCAGCAGAGGGCGGGAGATGACAGGTAGCTCCTACAATGAGCAGTTCTTC. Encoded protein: CATSRGREMTGSSYNEQFF.